One and the same sample provided the 9 T cell receptor beta chains below, sequenced in a study of OX40 agonist ivuxolimab in advanced cancers. Only in-frame clones appear in the TCRdb table, and some are missing; sequencing was by immunoSEQ multiplex PCR. Among around 16,000 clones listed, approximately 77% were seen once. The sequenced sample was CD4+ or CD8+ T cells sorted from blood, obtained in a trial of the OX40 agonist ivuxolimab. These TCRs come from an adult with an advanced solid tumor such as melanoma, head and neck, liver or kidney cancer.

This clone was seen a handful of times. The rearrangement joins TRBV6-5 to TRBJ1-2; 8 bases align to TRBD1. Unmatched junction bases numbered 10, after V lost 8 bases and J lost 5 bases. The CDR3 has 14 amino acids. Germline V gene sequence: CDR1 MNHEY, CDR2 SVGAGI. The CDR3 here is CASSPPGGAYGYTF. The DNA of the CDR3 is TGTGCCAGCTCCCCCCCAGGGGGCGCATATGGCTACACCTTC.

This clone was observed a few times. The chain couples TRBV29-1 to TRBJ2-1; D is unclear. The CDR3 totals 11 residues. Trimming removed 8 bases from V and 3 bases from J, with 8 bases in between. CDR1 is SQVTM and CDR2 is ANQGSEA in the germline V gene. CDR3: CSRSYYNEQFF. CDR3 nucleotides: TGCAGCCGCTCCTACTACAATGAGCAGTTCTTC.

This clone was seen more than once but under ten times. This chain connects TRBV7-6 to TRBJ1-5, with D hard to call. The CDR3 is 15 amino acids. Germline lookup yields CDR1 SGHVS and CDR2 FNYEAQ. V lost 1 base and J lost 4, with 11 bases in between. The CDR3, as DNA: TGTGCCAGCAGCTTAGAGGCGGCGGGGAATCAGCCCCAGCATTTT. The encoded protein is CASSLEAAGNQPQHF.

This clone was detected only once. The chain uses TRBV5-5 and TRBJ1-1, with 7 positions matching TRBD1. V lost 4 bases to trimming and J lost 4 bases; unmatched junction nucleotides: 7. Per germline, CDR1 SGHKS and CDR2 YYEKEE (reference sequence). CDR3 size: 14 residues. The DNA for the CDR3 is TGTGCCAGCAGCCTGACAGGGCGAAGCACTGAAGCTTTCTTT. Encoded protein: CASSLTGRSTEAFF.

This chain joins TRBV27 and TRBJ2-7; TRBD1 or TRBD2 may be the D gene (6 bases each). V lost 4 bases, J lost 4 bases, and 23 bases lay in between. This CDR3 spans 17 amino acids. Germline V CDR1 and CDR2: MNHEY, SMNVEV (reference sequence). The CDR3 loop is CASSYQRGVLGAYEQYF. For the CDR3, the DNA is TGTGCCAGCAGTTATCAGAGGGGGGTGTTGGGAGCTTACGAGCAGTACTTC.

The genes are TRBV4-3 and TRBJ1-2; possibly TRBD1 for D (5 bases). V lost 2 bases to trimming and J lost 4 bases, with 20 bases between them. Germline-derived CDR1 and CDR2 are LGHNA and YSLEER. This CDR3 region has 17 residues. CDR3 sequence (DNA): TGCGCCAGCAGCCAATTGGGAGACAGCTACTATCGCTATGGCTACACCTTC. This codes for CASSQLGDSYYRYGYTF.

This chain joins TRBV6-5 and TRBJ2-2; TRBD2 matches 7 bases. Germline CDR1 reads MNHEY; CDR2 reads SVGAGI. The J segment lost 0 bases and the V segment lost 9 bases, leaving 4 bases of the junction unmatched. CDR3 length: 14 residues. The CDR3: CASRGVTNTGELFF. CDR3 DNA: TGTGCCAGTCGGGGGGTTACGAACACCGGGGAGCTGTTTTTT.

The rearrangement uses TRBV4-1 and TRBJ2-2; D call uncertain. This CDR3 spans 14 amino acids. Trimming took 3 bases from V and 0 from J, leaving 5 bases between them. Per germline, CDR1 MGHRA and CDR2 YSYEKL. CDR3 bases: TGCGCCAGCAGCCATGCGCCGAACACCGGGGAGCTGTTTTTT. The encoded protein is CASSHAPNTGELFF.

The chain couples TRBV5-1 to TRBJ1-1; TRBD1 matches 9 bases. Trimming took 0 bases from V and 1 from J; bases not matched to a gene: 1. CDR3 size: 15 residues. Germline loops: CDR1 SGHRS, CDR2 YFSETQ. CDR3 sequence (DNA): TGCGCCAGCAGCTTGGTGGGACAGGGGAACACTGAAGCTTTCTTT. It yields the protein CASSLVGQGNTEAFF.